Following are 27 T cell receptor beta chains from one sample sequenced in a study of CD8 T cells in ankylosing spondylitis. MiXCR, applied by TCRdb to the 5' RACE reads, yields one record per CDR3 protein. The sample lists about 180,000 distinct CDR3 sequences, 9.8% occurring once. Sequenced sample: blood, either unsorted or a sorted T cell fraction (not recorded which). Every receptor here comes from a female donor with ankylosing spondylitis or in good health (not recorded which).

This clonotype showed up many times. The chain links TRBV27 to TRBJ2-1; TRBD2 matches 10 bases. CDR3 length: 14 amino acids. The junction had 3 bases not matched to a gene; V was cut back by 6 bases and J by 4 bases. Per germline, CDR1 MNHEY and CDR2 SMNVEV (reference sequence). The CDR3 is CASSLAGGYNEQFF. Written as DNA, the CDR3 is TGTGCCAGCAGCTTAGCGGGAGGATACAATGAGCAGTTCTTC.

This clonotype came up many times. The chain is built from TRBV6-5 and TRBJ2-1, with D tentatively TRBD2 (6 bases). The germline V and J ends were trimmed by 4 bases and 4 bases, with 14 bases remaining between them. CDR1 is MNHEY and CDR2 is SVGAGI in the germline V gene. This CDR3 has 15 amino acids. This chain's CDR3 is CASSSPGVLYNEQFF. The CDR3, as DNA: TGTGCCAGCAGTTCGCCGGGGGTGCTGTACAATGAGCAGTTCTTC.

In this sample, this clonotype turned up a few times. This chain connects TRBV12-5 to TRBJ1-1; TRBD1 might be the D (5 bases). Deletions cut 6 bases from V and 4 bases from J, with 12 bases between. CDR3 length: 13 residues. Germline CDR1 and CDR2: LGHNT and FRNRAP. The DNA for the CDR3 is TGTGCTAGTGGCTTTCCGGGGGGCACTGAAGCTTTCTTT. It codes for CASGFPGGTEAFF.

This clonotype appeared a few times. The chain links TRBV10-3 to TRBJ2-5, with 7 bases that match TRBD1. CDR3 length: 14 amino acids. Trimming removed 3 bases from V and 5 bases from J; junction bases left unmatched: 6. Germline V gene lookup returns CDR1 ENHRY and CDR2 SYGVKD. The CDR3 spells CAISDRGTRETQYF. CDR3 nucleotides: TGTGCCATCAGTGACAGGGGGACCAGGGAGACCCAGTACTTC.

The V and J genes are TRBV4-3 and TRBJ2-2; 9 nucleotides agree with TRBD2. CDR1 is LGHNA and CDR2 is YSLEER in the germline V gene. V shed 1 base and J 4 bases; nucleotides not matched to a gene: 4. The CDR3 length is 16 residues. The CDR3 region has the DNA TGCGCCAGCAGCCAAGGGCTAGCGGGATCCACCGGGGAGCTGTTTTTT. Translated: CASSQGLAGSTGELFF.

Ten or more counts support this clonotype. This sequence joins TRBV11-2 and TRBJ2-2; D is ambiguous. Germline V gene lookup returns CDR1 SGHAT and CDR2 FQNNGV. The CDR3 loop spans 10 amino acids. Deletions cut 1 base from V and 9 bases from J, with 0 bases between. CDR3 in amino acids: CASSLGELFF. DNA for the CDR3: TGTGCCAGCAGCTTAGGGGAGCTGTTTTTT.

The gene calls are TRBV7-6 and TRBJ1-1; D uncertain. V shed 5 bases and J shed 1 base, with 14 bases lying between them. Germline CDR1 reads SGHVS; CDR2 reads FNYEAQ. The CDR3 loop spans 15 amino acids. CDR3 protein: CASSEYQAGNTEAFF. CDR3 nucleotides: TGTGCCAGCAGCGAATATCAGGCTGGGAACACTGAAGCTTTCTTT.

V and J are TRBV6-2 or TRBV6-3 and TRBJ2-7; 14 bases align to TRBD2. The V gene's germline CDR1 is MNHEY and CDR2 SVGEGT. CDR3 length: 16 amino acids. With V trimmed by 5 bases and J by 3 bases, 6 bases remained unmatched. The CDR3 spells CASSGGLAGVDYEQYF. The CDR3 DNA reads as TGTGCCAGCAGTGGGGGACTAGCGGGAGTGGACTACGAGCAGTACTTC.

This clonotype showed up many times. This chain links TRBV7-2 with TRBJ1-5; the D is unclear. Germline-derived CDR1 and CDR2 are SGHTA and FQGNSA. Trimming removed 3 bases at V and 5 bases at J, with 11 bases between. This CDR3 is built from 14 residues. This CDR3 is CASSFGWGDQPQHF. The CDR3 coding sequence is TGTGCCAGCAGCTTCGGTTGGGGAGATCAGCCCCAGCATTTT.

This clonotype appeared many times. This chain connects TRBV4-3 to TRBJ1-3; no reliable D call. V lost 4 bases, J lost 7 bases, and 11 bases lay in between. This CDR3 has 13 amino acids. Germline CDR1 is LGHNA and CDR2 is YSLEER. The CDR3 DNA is TGCGCCAGCAGCCCGGGGATTCGGAACACCATATATTTT. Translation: CASSPGIRNTIYF.

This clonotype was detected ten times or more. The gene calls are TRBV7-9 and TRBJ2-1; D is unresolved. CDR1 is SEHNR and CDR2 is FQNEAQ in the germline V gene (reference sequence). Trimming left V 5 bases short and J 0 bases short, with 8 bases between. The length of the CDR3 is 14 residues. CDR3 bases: TGTGCCAGCAGCGACCGTAGCTCCTACAATGAGCAGTTCTTC. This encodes CASSDRSSYNEQFF.

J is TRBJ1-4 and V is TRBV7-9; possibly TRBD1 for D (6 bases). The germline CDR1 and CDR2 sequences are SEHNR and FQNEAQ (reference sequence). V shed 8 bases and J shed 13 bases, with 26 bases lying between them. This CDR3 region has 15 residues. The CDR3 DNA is TGTGCCAGCTCCCTAAATCGGGGCCCAAAAGGGGGACTGTTTTTT. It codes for CASSLNRGPKGGLFF.

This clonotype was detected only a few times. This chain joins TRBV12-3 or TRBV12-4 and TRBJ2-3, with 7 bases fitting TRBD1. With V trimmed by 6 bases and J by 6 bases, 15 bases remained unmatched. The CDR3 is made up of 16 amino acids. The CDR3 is CASSLQGTLAWDTQYF. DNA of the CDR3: TGTGCCAGCAGCCTACAGGGGACCCTCGCCTGGGATACGCAGTATTTT.

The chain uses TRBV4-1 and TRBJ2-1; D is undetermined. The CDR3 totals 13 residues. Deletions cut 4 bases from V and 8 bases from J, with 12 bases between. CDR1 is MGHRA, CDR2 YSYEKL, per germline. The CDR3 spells CASSPAVGYEQFF. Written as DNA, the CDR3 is TGCGCCAGCAGCCCCGCCGTCGGCTATGAGCAGTTCTTC.

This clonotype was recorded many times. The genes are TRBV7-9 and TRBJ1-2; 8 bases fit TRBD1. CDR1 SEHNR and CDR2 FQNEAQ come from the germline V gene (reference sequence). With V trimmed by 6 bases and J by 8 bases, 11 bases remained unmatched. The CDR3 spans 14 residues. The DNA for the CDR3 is TGTGCCAGCAGACATGGACAGGGAAGGAGAGGCTACACCTTC. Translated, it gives CASRHGQGRRGYTF.

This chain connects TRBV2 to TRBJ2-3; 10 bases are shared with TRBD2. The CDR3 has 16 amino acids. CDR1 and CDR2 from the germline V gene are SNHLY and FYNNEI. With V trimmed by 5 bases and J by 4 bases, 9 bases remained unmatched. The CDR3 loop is CASSPRTSGEADTQYF. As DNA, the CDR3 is TGTGCCAGCAGTCCGCGGACTAGCGGAGAGGCAGATACGCAGTATTTT.

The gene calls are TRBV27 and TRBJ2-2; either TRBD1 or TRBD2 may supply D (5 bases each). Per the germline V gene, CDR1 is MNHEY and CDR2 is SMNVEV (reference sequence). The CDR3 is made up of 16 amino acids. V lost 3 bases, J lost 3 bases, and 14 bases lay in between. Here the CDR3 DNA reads TGTGCCAGCAGTTTCGGGGCAGGGTATGACACCGGGGAGCTGTTTTTT. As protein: CASSFGAGYDTGELFF.

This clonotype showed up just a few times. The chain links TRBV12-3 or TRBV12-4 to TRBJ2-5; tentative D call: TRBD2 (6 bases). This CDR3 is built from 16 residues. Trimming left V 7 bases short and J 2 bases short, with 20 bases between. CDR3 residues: CASKKGSIRGQETQYF. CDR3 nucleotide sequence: TGTGCCAGCAAAAAAGGGAGCATCCGGGGGCAAGAGACCCAGTACTTC.

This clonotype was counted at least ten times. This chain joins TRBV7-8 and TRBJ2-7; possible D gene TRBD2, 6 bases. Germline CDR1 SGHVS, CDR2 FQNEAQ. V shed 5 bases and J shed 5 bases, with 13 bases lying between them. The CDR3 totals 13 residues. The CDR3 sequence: CASSPLRGDEQYF. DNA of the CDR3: TGTGCCAGCAGCCCTTTGCGGGGTGACGAGCAGTACTTC.

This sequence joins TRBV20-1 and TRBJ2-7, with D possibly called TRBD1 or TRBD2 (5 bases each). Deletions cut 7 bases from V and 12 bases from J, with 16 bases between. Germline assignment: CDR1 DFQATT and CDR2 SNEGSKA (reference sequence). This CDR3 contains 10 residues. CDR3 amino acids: CSVLEAGLYF. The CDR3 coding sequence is TGCAGTGTTTTGGAGGCAGGGCTGTACTTC.

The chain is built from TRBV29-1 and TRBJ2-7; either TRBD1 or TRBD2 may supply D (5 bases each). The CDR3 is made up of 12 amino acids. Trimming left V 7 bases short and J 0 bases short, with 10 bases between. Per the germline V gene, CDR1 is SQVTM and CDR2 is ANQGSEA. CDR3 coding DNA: TGCAGCGCAGCAGGGAGCTCCTACGAGCAGTACTTC. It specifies CSAAGSSYEQYF.

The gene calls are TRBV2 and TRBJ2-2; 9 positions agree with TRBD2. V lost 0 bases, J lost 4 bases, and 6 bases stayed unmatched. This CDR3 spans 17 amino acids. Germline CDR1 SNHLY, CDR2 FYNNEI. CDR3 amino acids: CASSEAEAGGPTGELFF. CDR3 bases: TGTGCCAGCAGTGAAGCTGAGGCGGGAGGGCCCACCGGGGAGCTGTTTTTT.

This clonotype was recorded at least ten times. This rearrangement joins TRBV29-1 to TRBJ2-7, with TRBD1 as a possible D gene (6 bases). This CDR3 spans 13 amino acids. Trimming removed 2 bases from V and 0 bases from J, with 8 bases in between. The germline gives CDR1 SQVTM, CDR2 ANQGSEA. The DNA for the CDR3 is TGCAGCGTTGAACAGGGGACCTCCTACGAGCAGTACTTC. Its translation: CSVEQGTSYEQYF.

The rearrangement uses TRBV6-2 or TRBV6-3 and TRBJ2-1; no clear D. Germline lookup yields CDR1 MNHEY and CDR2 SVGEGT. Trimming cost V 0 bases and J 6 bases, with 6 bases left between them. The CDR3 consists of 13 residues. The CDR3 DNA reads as TGTGCCAGCAGTTACTCGAAGTTCAATGAGCAGTTCTTC. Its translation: CASSYSKFNEQFF.

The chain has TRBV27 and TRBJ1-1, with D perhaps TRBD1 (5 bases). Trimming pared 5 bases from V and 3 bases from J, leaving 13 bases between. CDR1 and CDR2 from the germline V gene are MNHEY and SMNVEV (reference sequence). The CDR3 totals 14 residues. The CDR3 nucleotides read TGTGCCAGCAGTCTAACCGTGGGGCACACTGAAGCTTTCTTT. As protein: CASSLTVGHTEAFF.

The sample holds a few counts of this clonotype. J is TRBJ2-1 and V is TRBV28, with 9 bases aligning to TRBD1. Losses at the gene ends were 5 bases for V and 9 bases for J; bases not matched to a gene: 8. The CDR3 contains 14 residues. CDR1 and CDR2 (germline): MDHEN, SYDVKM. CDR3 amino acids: CASSPRTGAGEQFF. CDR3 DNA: TGTGCCAGCAGTCCAAGGACAGGGGCGGGTGAGCAGTTCTTC. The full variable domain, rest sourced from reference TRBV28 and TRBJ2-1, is DVKVTQSSRYLVKRTGEKVFLECVQDMDHENMFWYRQDPGLGLRLIYFSYDVKMKEKGDIPEGYSVSREKKERFSLILESASTNQTSMYLCASSPRTGAGEQFFGPGTRLTVL.

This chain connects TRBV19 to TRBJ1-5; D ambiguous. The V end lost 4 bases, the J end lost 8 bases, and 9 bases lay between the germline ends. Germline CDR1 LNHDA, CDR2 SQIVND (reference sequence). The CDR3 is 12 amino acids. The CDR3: CASSTSQEPQHF. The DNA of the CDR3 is TGTGCCAGTAGTACGTCCCAAGAGCCCCAGCATTTT.